This TCR beta chain originates from a study of preoperative IRX-2 immunotherapy in early breast cancer. The sample's treatment: preoperative locoregional IRX-2 cytokine immunotherapy. The table came from immunoSEQ multiplex PCR; TCRdb's copy has only in-frame clones and leaves some out. The sample holds some 30,000 clones, around 87% seen once. Sampling was conducted from a patient treated with IRX-2 immunotherapy. This TCR came from a human donor with breast cancer.

CDR3 DNA: TGTGCTAGTGGTTTGGACATCGGAACCGGTGAGCAGTTCTTC. It translates to CASGLDIGTGEQFF. The chain is built from TRBV12-5 and TRBJ2-1, with unresolved D. In germline, CDR1 is LGHNT, CDR2 FRNRAP. The CDR3 is made up of 14 amino acids. Deletions cut 1 base from V and 9 bases from J, with 13 bases between.